One sample yielded the 29 T cell receptor beta chains listed below, sequenced in a study of shared clonotypes between healthy human individuals (dated by TCRdb to about 2020). Library creation used the immunoSEQ multiplex PCR assay. The table was pulled from immuneACCESS by TCRdb, which kept in-frame rearrangements only. Such tables lose some clones; where checked, under half of the loss comes from unresolved V genes, and the rest has no known cause. This sample is represented by millions of clones; about 93% of them were singletons. About 1.5% of the sample rests with the top ten. For the CD8 naive samples, CD45RO-negative cells were positively selected for CCR7, yielding a CD45RA+CCR7+ population from which TemRA cells were excluded. The sample comprised naive CD8+ T cells from PBMCs. This sample's cell subset or site label indicates: CD45RA+CCR7+. The receptors were sampled from a man aged 18 to 29 in good health. Some clones in this sample may be carry-over from other donors' samples.

The chain is built from TRBV27 and TRBJ1-2; D remains ambiguous. Germline V gene data show CDR1 as MNHEY and CDR2 as SMNVEV (reference sequence). CDR3 length: 13 residues. Trimming stripped 3 bases from V and 3 bases from J, with 8 bases between. CDR3 sequence reads: CASSFMRDYGYTF. CDR3 coding DNA: TGTGCCAGCAGTTTTATGAGGGACTATGGCTACACCTTC.

This clone was observed once. The chain carries TRBV14 and TRBJ2-2; 7 bases are a match to TRBD2. The germline V gene has CDR1 SGHDN and CDR2 FVKESK. The CDR3 is 17 residues long. Trimming took 0 bases from V and 3 from J; bases not matched to a gene: 7. The chain's CDR3 is CASSQDSAGRDTGELFF. CDR3 coding DNA: TGTGCCAGCAGCCAAGATTCAGCAGGGAGGGACACCGGGGAGCTGTTTTTT.

The DNA for the CDR3 is TGTGCCAGCAGCTACCGGGACAGAGATGGACCCCTCCACTTT. It is translated as CASSYRDRDGPLHF. The rearrangement uses TRBV7-9 and TRBJ1-6, with 7 positions matching TRBD1. After removal of 4 bases from V and 12 bases from J, the junction contained 9 bases not matched to a gene. Germline assignment: CDR1 SEHNR and CDR2 FQNEAQ (reference sequence). This CDR3 has 14 amino acids.

CDR3: CATSGLAGVTGELFF. CDR3 nucleotide sequence: TGTGCCACTTCGGGACTAGCGGGAGTCACCGGGGAGCTGTTTTTT. The chain carries TRBV15 and TRBJ2-2; TRBD2 matches at 14 bases. V lost 9 bases and J lost 4; bases outside the gene matches: 4. There are 15 residues in the CDR3. Germline V CDR1 and CDR2: LNHNV, YYDKDF (reference sequence).

V usage is TRBV7-6 and J usage is TRBJ2-7; D gene uncertain. CDR3 length: 15 amino acids. Trimming removed 1 base at V and 0 bases at J, with 10 bases between. Germline V gene lookup returns CDR1 SGHVS and CDR2 FNYEAQ. CDR3 in DNA: TGTGCCAGCAGCTTAGAGGTCAGCAGCTCCTACGAGCAGTACTTC. Translation gives CASSLEVSSSYEQYF.

V usage is TRBV27 and J usage is TRBJ2-1; TRBD2 matches at 14 bases. The CDR3 consists of 15 residues. Trimming took 6 bases from V and 9 from J; bases not matched to a gene: 7. CDR1 is MNHEY, CDR2 SMNVEV, per germline (reference sequence). The CDR3 DNA is TGTGCCAGCAGCCCCGGGACTAGCGGGAGAGGTGAGCAGTTCTTC. It specifies CASSPGTSGRGEQFF.

This clone showed up just once. The V and J genes are TRBV19 and TRBJ2-1; D ambiguous. The V gene lost 1 base and the J gene lost 4 bases, with 11 bases spanning the gap. This CDR3 is 15 amino acids long. From germline, CDR1 is LNHDA and CDR2 SQIVND (reference sequence). The CDR3 sequence: CASSIGTEGYNEQFF. As DNA, the CDR3 is TGTGCCAGTAGTATAGGAACTGAAGGGTACAATGAGCAGTTCTTC. The whole variable domain, remainder taken from reference TRBV19 and TRBJ2-1, is DGGITQSPKYLFRKEGQNVTLSCEQNLNHDAMYWYRQDPGQGLRLIYYSQIVNDFQKGDIAEGYSVSREKKESFPLTVTSAQKNPTAFYLCASSIGTEGYNEQFFGPGTRLTVL.

The chain uses TRBV7-6 and TRBJ2-7; the match to TRBD2 covers 7 bases. The CDR3 totals 16 residues. After removal of 3 bases from V and 0 bases from J, the junction contained 8 bases not matched to a gene. CDR1 and CDR2 (germline): SGHVS, FNYEAQ. The CDR3 sequence: CASSLGTRDYSYEQYF. CDR3 sequence (DNA): TGTGCCAGCAGCTTGGGGACCCGGGACTACTCCTACGAGCAGTACTTC.

The chain recombines TRBV5-1 with TRBJ2-1, with a tentative D call TRBD2 (5 bases). The CDR3 spans 15 residues. CDR1 and CDR2 (germline): SGHRS, YFSETQ. The V end lost 5 bases, the J end lost 8 bases, and 20 bases lay between the germline ends. The CDR3 region has the DNA TGCGCCAGCAGATCAGCTAGCTCTAGTTGGGATGAGCAGTTCTTC. Translating it yields CASRSASSSWDEQFF.

This rearrangement joins TRBV28 to TRBJ2-1; unclear D gene. Trimming left V 4 bases short and J 0 bases short, with 13 bases between. This CDR3 is 16 amino acids long. Germline CDR1 is MDHEN and CDR2 is SYDVKM. CDR3 region: CASSYLPQSSYNEQFF. The DNA for the CDR3 is TGTGCCAGCAGTTACCTACCCCAGAGCTCCTACAATGAGCAGTTCTTC.

The rearrangement links TRBV29-1 to TRBJ2-7; 13 nucleotides align to TRBD2. J gave up 2 bases and V 7 bases, and 8 bases lay outside the gene matches. The germline gives CDR1 SQVTM, CDR2 ANQGSEA. The CDR3 loop spans 15 amino acids. As DNA, the CDR3 is TGCAGCGCAGAGTCCGGGACTAGCGGGACCTACGAGCAGTACTTC. Its protein is CSAESGTSGTYEQYF.

J is TRBJ1-2 and V is TRBV29-1; 10 bases map to TRBD1. The germline V gene has CDR1 SQVTM and CDR2 ANQGSEA. Trimming cost V 6 bases and J 5 bases; bases outside gene matches: 9. The CDR3 has 14 amino acids. The CDR3 is CSVVTDRGPYGYTF. CDR3 bases: TGCAGCGTAGTCACCGACAGGGGGCCTTATGGCTACACCTTC.

V is TRBV28 and J is TRBJ2-2; D is unclear. Trimming left V 3 bases short and J 7 bases short, with 12 bases between. This CDR3 comprises 14 residues. Germline CDR1 is MDHEN and CDR2 is SYDVKM. CDR3 coding DNA: TGTGCCAGCAGTTTTCTGTTGCAAGGCGGGGAGCTGTTTTTT. This encodes CASSFLLQGGELFF.

The chain couples TRBV7-9 to TRBJ2-2; TRBD2 matches 8 bases. J lost 6 bases, V lost 3 bases, and 6 bases had no gene match. Germline V gene sequence: CDR1 SEHNR, CDR2 FQNEAQ (reference sequence). The CDR3 contains 15 residues. This CDR3 is CASSLGREGSGELFF. CDR3 in DNA: TGTGCCAGCAGCTTGGGTCGGGAGGGATCCGGGGAGCTGTTTTTT.

V is TRBV9 and J is TRBJ2-1; TRBD2 is a possible D gene (6 bases). The CDR3 length is 13 residues. V lost 7 bases and J lost 7, with 15 bases in between. The germline CDR1 and CDR2 sequences are SGDLS and YYNGEE. CDR3 nucleotide sequence: TGTGCCAGCCGTGGGGCGGGATGGAATGAGCAGTTCTTC. Encoded protein: CASRGAGWNEQFF.

This clone occurred a few times. The chain employs TRBV27 and TRBJ1-1, with D unresolved. The CDR3 loop spans 15 amino acids. Germline V gene lookup returns CDR1 MNHEY and CDR2 SMNVEV (reference sequence). Trimming stripped 2 bases from V and 7 bases from J, with 17 bases between. This CDR3 reads CASSLVGGRTDEAFF. The CDR3, as DNA: TGTGCCAGCAGTTTAGTGGGCGGGAGAACCGATGAAGCTTTCTTT.

The chain uses TRBV27 and TRBJ1-2; 7 positions agree with TRBD1. The V segment lost 2 bases and the J segment 7 bases; nucleotides outside the gene matches: 4. Germline CDR1 and CDR2: MNHEY and SMNVEV (reference sequence). The CDR3 covers 13 residues. The CDR3 sequence: CASSLHPGGGYTF. The CDR3 region has the DNA TGTGCCAGCAGTTTACATCCAGGGGGTGGCTACACCTTC.

This sequence joins TRBV29-1 and TRBJ1-2; 7 bases align to TRBD1. J was trimmed by 10 bases and V by 3 bases; bases with no gene match: 14. This CDR3 spans 14 amino acids. CDR1 is SQVTM and CDR2 is ANQGSEA in the germline V gene. CDR3 sequence reads: CSVDWRGRDVIYTF. The CDR3 DNA follows: TGCAGCGTTGATTGGAGGGGGCGAGACGTTATCTACACCTTC.

The CDR3 nucleotides read TGCAGCGAAGGATACGAGCAGTACTTC. This encodes CSEGYEQYF. The chain is built from TRBV29-1 and TRBJ2-5; D is undetermined. The J call may be faulty, since TRBJ2-7 better matches the DNA end. The CDR3 has 9 residues. The germline V gene encodes CDR1 SQVTM and CDR2 ANQGSEA.

This chain links TRBV7-2 with TRBJ2-7; 8 bases line up with TRBD2. From germline, CDR1 is SGHTA and CDR2 FQGNSA. V was clipped by 1 base and J by 3 bases; unmatched bases: 5. This CDR3 has 15 residues. CDR3 region: CASSLVSGNNYEQYF. In DNA, the CDR3 is TGTGCCAGCAGCTTAGTTAGCGGGAACAACTACGAGCAGTACTTC.

A note on this clone: At the DNA level, this CDR3 is encoded by other sequences in the same sample as well. The genes are TRBV12-5 and TRBJ2-5; no firm D call. Trimming pared 0 bases from V and 4 bases from J, leaving 3 bases between. Germline values: CDR1 LGHNT, CDR2 FRNRAP. The CDR3 loop spans 12 amino acids. CDR3 nucleotides: TGTGCTAGTGGTTTGGTTCCAGAGACCCAGTACTTC. This encodes CASGLVPETQYF.

This clone was observed once. The chain combines TRBV27 with TRBJ2-7; TRBD2 is a possible D gene (6 bases). V was pared by 0 bases and J by 0 bases, with 9 bases between. The CDR3 sequence is 15 residues long. Germline CDR1 reads MNHEY; CDR2 reads SMNVEV (reference sequence). CDR3 DNA sequence: TGTGCCAGCAGTTTATCGCGCGGGAACTCCTACGAGCAGTACTTC. Protein sequence: CASSLSRGNSYEQYF.

J is TRBJ1-5 and V is TRBV28, with unresolved D. Germline values: CDR1 MDHEN, CDR2 SYDVKM. There are 12 residues in the CDR3. V was shortened by 3 bases and J by 11 bases, with 11 bases between the two germline ends. CDR3 loop: CASSFRVLTQHF. The CDR3 DNA reads TGTGCCAGCAGTTTTAGGGTTTTGACCCAGCATTTT.

V usage is TRBV7-9 and J usage is TRBJ1-4; D ambiguous. Germline-derived CDR1 and CDR2 are SEHNR and FQNEAQ (reference sequence). The CDR3 is 15 residues long. V lost 1 base, J lost 0 bases, and 6 bases lay in between. The CDR3, as DNA: TGTGCCAGCAGCTTAGTGAGCTCAACTAATGAAAAACTGTTTTTT. It specifies CASSLVSSTNEKLFF. Variable domain in full (rest from reference TRBV7-9 and TRBJ1-4): DTGVSQNPRHKITKRGQNVTFRCDPISEHNRLYWYRQTLGQGPEFLTYFQNEAQLEKSRLLSDRFSAERPKGSFSTLEIQRTEQGDSAMYLCASSLVSSTNEKLFFGSGTQLSVL.

This clone was seen just once. This chain uses TRBV7-9 with TRBJ2-7; D is unclear. The length of the CDR3 is 13 residues. Germline loops: CDR1 SEHNR, CDR2 FQNEAQ (reference sequence). V was pared by 1 base and J by 4 bases, with 8 bases between. This chain's CDR3 is CASSLGSLYEQYF. CDR3 bases: TGTGCCAGCAGCTTAGGCAGTCTTTACGAGCAGTACTTC.

This clone occurred once. CDR3 residues: CAWSVVGNEQFF. DNA of the CDR3: TGTGCCTGGAGTGTAGTCGGGAATGAGCAGTTCTTC. V usage is TRBV30 and J usage is TRBJ2-1; D is ambiguous. This CDR3 region has 12 residues. The V gene lost 0 bases and the J gene lost 7 bases, with 7 bases spanning the gap. Germline-derived CDR1 and CDR2 are GTSNPN and SVGIG (reference sequence).

The V gene is TRBV5-8, the J gene TRBJ2-7; D is tentatively TRBD1 or TRBD2 (5 bases each). This CDR3 is built from 13 residues. Trimming removed 9 bases at V and 4 bases at J, with 17 bases between. Germline-derived CDR1 and CDR2 are SGHTS and YDEGEE. The CDR3 sequence: CATHGASSYEQYF. For the CDR3, the DNA is TGTGCCACCCACGGGGCGAGCAGTTACGAGCAGTACTTC. Supplemented by reference TRBV5-8 and TRBJ2-7, the full variable domain reads EAGVTQSPTHLIKTRGQQATLRCSPISGHTSVYWYQQALGLGLQFLLWYDEGEERNRGNFPPRFSGRQFPNYSSELNVNALELEDSALYLCATHGASSYEQYFGPGTRLTVT.

About this clone: Other nucleotide sequences from this sample produce the same CDR3. J is TRBJ1-5 and V is TRBV27; no clear D. V gave up 2 bases and J gave up 0 bases, with 8 bases separating them. The germline gives CDR1 MNHEY, CDR2 SMNVEV (reference sequence). This CDR3 is built from 15 residues. The CDR3 nucleotides are TGTGCCAGCAGTTTAACCGGGTATAGCAATCAGCCCCAGCATTTT. Translated, it gives CASSLTGYSNQPQHF.

The V call is TRBV29-1, the J call TRBJ1-2; 9 bases fit TRBD1. This CDR3 is built from 13 residues. After removal of 7 bases from V and 8 bases from J, the junction contained 11 bases not matched to a gene. Germline CDR1 is SQVTM and CDR2 is ANQGSEA. CDR3 nucleotides: TGCAGCGCCAGGACAGGGGATACCCTCGGCTACACCTTC. This codes for CSARTGDTLGYTF.